This T cell receptor beta chain was sequenced for a study of blood T cell repertoires in COVID-19. The CDR3 totals 11 residues. The germline V gene has CDR1 GTSNPN and CDR2 SVGIG (reference sequence). The V gene lost 4 bases and the J gene lost 4 bases, with 7 bases spanning the gap. The protocol was immunoSEQ multiplex PCR, while the TCRdb copy is restricted to in-frame clones and leaves out a portion. The sample holds about 280,000 clones; around 88% are singletons and the top ten take approximately 2%. Source material: peripheral blood. The origin of this receptor is a woman in her twenties or thirties who had recovered from COVID-19. The V call is TRBV30, the J call TRBJ1-1, with no clear D. Here the CDR3 DNA reads TGTGCCTGGACCCGGGGCACTGAAGCTTTCTTT. Translating gives CAWTRGTEAFF.